The 4 T cell receptor beta chains listed next were all sequenced from one sample in a study of T-cell reconstitution after alpha-beta-depleted transplantation in children. Library preparation (for TCRbeta) was performed with unique molecular identifiers. TCRdb ran MiXCR on the PCR reads and lists one entry per CDR3 protein. The table has 500,000 to 750,000 distinct CDR3 sequences, approximately 13% seen once; the top ten hold about 2.2%. The sample consisted of PBMCs, mostly from graft donor cells, taken 360 days after TCRalphabeta/CD19-depleted stem cell transplant. These receptors all come from a male patient aged 10 to 17 who had a stem cell transplant for acute myeloid leukemia, so the T cells may come from the graft donor.

This clonotype was seen only a few times. DNA for the CDR3: TGTGCCAGCAGTTTATCCGGCAGGGGCGCGGGGATGGGCGAGCAGTACTTC. Translation: CASSLSGRGAGMGEQYF. This chain links TRBV28 with TRBJ2-7; D possibly uses TRBD1 or TRBD2 (6 bases each). Trimming removed 1 base from V and 6 bases from J, with 22 bases in between. The germline CDR1 and CDR2 sequences are MDHEN and SYDVKM. CDR3 length: 17 residues.

The chain is built from TRBV6-5 and TRBJ2-1; no firm D call. CDR1 is MNHEY, CDR2 SVGAGI, per germline. V lost 0 bases and J 7 bases, leaving 13 bases between the germline ends. This CDR3 comprises 15 residues. CDR3 amino acids: CASSYSASRWNEQFF. CDR3 DNA sequence: TGTGCCAGCAGTTACTCGGCTAGTCGGTGGAATGAGCAGTTCTTC.

This clonotype was counted between two and nine times. The gene calls are TRBV28 and TRBJ2-3; possible D gene TRBD2, 6 bases. This CDR3 is built from 14 residues. Per the germline V gene, CDR1 is MDHEN and CDR2 is SYDVKM. The ends were cut back, 10 bases at V and 2 bases at J, with 16 bases in the middle. In nucleotides, the CDR3 is TGTGCCACACGACTGACTAGGGACACAGATACGCAGTATTTT. It yields the protein CATRLTRDTDTQYF.

This clonotype turned up a few times. The V and J genes are TRBV5-5 and TRBJ2-1; TRBD2 agrees at 7 bases. The ends lost 10 bases at V and 6 bases at J; junction bases unmatched: 13. The CDR3 runs 14 residues. Germline V gene data show CDR1 as SGHKS and CDR2 as YYEKEE (reference sequence). CDR3 region: CAFPRGRAANEQFF. CDR3 DNA: TGTGCCTTCCCCCGCGGGAGAGCGGCCAATGAGCAGTTCTTC.